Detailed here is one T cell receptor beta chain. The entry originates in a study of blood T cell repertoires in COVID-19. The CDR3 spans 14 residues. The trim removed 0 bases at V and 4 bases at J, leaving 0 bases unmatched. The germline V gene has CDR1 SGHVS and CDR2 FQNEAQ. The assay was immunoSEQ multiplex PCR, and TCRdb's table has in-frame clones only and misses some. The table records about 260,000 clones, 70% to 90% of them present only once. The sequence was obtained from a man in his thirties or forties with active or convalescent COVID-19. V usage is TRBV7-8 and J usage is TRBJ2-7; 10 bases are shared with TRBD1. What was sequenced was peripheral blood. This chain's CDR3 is CASSLAGQGYEQYF. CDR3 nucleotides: TGTGCCAGCAGCTTAGCGGGACAGGGGTACGAGCAGTACTTC. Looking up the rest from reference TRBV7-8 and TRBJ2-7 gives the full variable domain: GAGVSQSPRYKVAKRGQDVALRCDPISGHVSLFWYQQALGQGPEFLTYFQNEAQLDKSGLPSDRFFAERPEGSVSTLKIQRTQQEDSAVYLCASSLAGQGYEQYFGPGTRLTVT.